The rows below give T cell receptor beta chains drawn from one sample of a study of regulatory T cells in long-lasting Graves disease. MiXCR, run by TCRdb on the multiplex PCR reads, gives a single entry per CDR3 protein. The table includes roughly 300,000 distinct CDR3 sequences, around 20% detected once. This specimen consisted of peripheral blood mononuclear cells (PBMCs), obtained when the disease was refractory, from a patient treated with antithyroid drugs. The receptors derive from a female donor with Graves disease. The CDR3 runs from the conserved cysteine through the conserved F or W. The D gene is left open where the match is weak. Size is stated for part of the rows, as once, few or many counts, or as a class when the clone is expanded.

J,size,D,V,DNA,CDR3
TRBJ2-7,.,.,TRBV7-2,TGTGCCAGCAGCTTAGTGGGACCAAGCGGGGAGCAGTACTTC,CASSLVGPSGEQYF
TRBJ1-4,many,.,TRBV2,TGTGCCAGCAGGCACGGAAAACTGTTTTTT,CASRHGKLFF
TRBJ1-2,.,TRBD1,TRBV20-1,TGCAGTGCTGTCCCGCAGGGGGCAAGGAACTATGGCTACACCTTC,CSAVPQGARNYGYTF
TRBJ1-2,many,.,TRBV7-9,TGTGCCAGCAGCCCCGTCTCCCGGGCCGGGGGCGGCTACACCTTC,CASSPVSRAGGGYTF
TRBJ2-7,few,TRBD2,TRBV20-1,TGCAGTGCTCCTCCCGCGGGAGGGTTAAGCTACGAGCAGTACTTC,CSAPPAGGLSYEQYF
TRBJ2-7,many,.,TRBV29-1,TGCAGCGTTGAAGACCCCTACGAGCAGTACTTC,CSVEDPYEQYF
TRBJ2-4,many,TRBD2,TRBV12-3/TRBV12-4,TGTGCCAGCAGTTTCCGGGGGGTAGCCAAAAACATTCAGTACTTC,CASSFRGVAKNIQYF
TRBJ1-2,few,.,TRBV19,TGTGCCAGTAGTATAGTGCAGGGTACTAACTATGGCTACACCTTC,CASSIVQGTNYGYTF
TRBJ2-4,few,TRBD2,TRBV30,TGTGCCTGGAGAGGGCATAGCGGGAGCGAGCTAGCCAAAAACATTCAGTACTTC,CAWRGHSGSELAKNIQYF
TRBJ1-6,many,.,TRBV27,TGTGCCAGTATGTGGGGATCCTATAATTCACCCCTCCACTTT,CASMWGSYNSPLHF
TRBJ2-7,few,.,TRBV19,TGTGCCAGTAGTATACGGGGCCGCATTCTCGAGCAGTACTTC,CASSIRGRILEQYF
TRBJ2-7,.,TRBD1,TRBV28,TGTGCCAGCAGTTACGGGACAGGAGCCTACGGACAGTACTTC,CASSYGTGAYGQYF
TRBJ2-7,.,.,TRBV6-5,TGTGCCAGCAGTTACGTGGCAGGGCTTTCTATAGGCGAGCAGTACTTC,CASSYVAGLSIGEQYF
TRBJ2-7,many,TRBD2,TRBV9,TGTGCCAGCAGCTTAGCGGGAACCAACGAGCAGTACTTC,CASSLAGTNEQYF
TRBJ2-1,few,TRBD2,TRBV6-2/TRBV6-3,TGTGCCAGCAGCCTACGGGGGGCCCTTAGCGGGAGGATCTACAATGAGCAGTTCTTC,CASSLRGALSGRIYNEQFF